This T cell receptor beta chain was recovered during a study of T cell clones after liver transplantation. Overall study: Subjects received no induction therapy and standard immunosuppression until randomization at 12-24 months post-transplant. General study results and limits: Compared with third party-reactive sequences, donor-reactive ones declined more, independent of withdrawal success. Post-transplant time points were not standardized, so conclusions are preliminary.

The table came from immunoSEQ multiplex PCR; TCRdb's copy has only in-frame clones and leaves some out. The sample holds tens of thousands of clones; around 90% are singletons and the top ten take approximately 2.5%. About this clone itself: The target antigen is unknown.

Material: CD4+ T cells from blood, obtained before liver transplant. The clonotype originates from a human donor who received a liver transplant.

The CDR3 reads CASSSGTGGGNTIYF. The CDR3, as DNA: TGTGCCAGCAGCTCCGGGACAGGGGGGGGAAACACCATATATTTT. This chain links TRBV5-4 with TRBJ1-3, with 11 nucleotides matching TRBD1. The CDR3 is 15 residues long. Germline lookup yields CDR1 SGHNT and CDR2 YYREEE (reference sequence). With 3 bases clipped from V and 4 bases from J, the junction kept 3 bases outside the gene matches.